The 16 T cell receptor beta chains below come from one sample, sequenced in a study of control samples from healthy donors and cancer patients. Clones were read by immunoSEQ multiplex PCR, and TCRdb kept only the in-frame ones, dropping some. The data hold about 98,000 clones, with approximately 81% observed a single time. The source material was blood. Receptors were obtained from a woman aged 30 to 39 in good health.

V and J are TRBV7-8 and TRBJ2-3; D is uncertain. Per germline, CDR1 SGHVS and CDR2 FQNEAQ. This CDR3 contains 13 residues. Trimming took off 2 bases at V and 2 bases at J, with 5 bases between the two ends. CDR3 amino acids: CASSLFNTDTQYF. Written as DNA, the CDR3 is TGTGCCAGCAGCTTATTTAACACAGATACGCAGTATTTT.

The rearrangement uses TRBV3-1 (or the pseudogene TRBV3-2) and TRBJ1-4; 7 bases line up with TRBD1. V lost 2 bases and J lost 0; bases outside the gene matches: 12. The CDR3 runs 19 residues. Germline V lookup: CDR1 LGHDT, CDR2 YNNKEL (reference sequence). This CDR3 is CASSQSRGQYTPTNEKLFF. CDR3 bases: TGTGCCAGCAGCCAATCAAGGGGGCAATATACCCCAACTAATGAAAAACTGTTTTTT.

The chain recombines TRBV5-6 with TRBJ2-5, with a tentative D call TRBD2 (6 bases). The CDR3 runs to 15 residues. Germline V lookup: CDR1 SGHDT, CDR2 YYEEEE. Trimming left V 0 bases short and J 1 base short, with 10 bases between. The CDR3, as DNA: TGTGCCAGCAGCTTGGGTCGGGGGACCCAAGAGACCCAGTACTTC. Its protein is CASSLGRGTQETQYF.

The genes are TRBV11-3 and TRBJ2-1; 11 nucleotides line up with TRBD2. Trimming took 2 bases from V and 5 from J; bases not matched to a gene: 5. Germline CDR1 and CDR2: SGHNT and YENEEA. This CDR3 has 16 amino acids. CDR3: CASSLNLGLADNEQFF. CDR3 sequence (DNA): TGTGCCAGCAGCTTAAACCTGGGACTAGCGGACAATGAGCAGTTCTTC.

This clone appeared a single time. The rearrangement uses TRBV19 and TRBJ1-1, with 8 positions matching TRBD1. Germline loops: CDR1 LNHDA, CDR2 SQIVND (reference sequence). The CDR3 has 13 amino acids. V was pared by 6 bases and J by 4 bases, with 4 bases of the junction left unmatched. CDR3 region: CASSETGGTEAFF. The CDR3 bases are TGTGCCAGTAGCGAAACAGGGGGCACTGAAGCTTTCTTT.

V gene TRBV7-2 combines with J gene TRBJ2-5; D not certain. V lost 1 base and J 5 bases, leaving 14 bases between the germline ends. The CDR3 has 15 residues. From germline, CDR1 is SGHTA and CDR2 FQGNSA. The CDR3 sequence: CASSLDRIPRETQYF. In DNA form, the CDR3 reads TGTGCCAGCAGCTTAGATCGCATTCCCCGGGAGACCCAGTACTTC.

This clone has only one observation. V gene TRBV27 combines with J gene TRBJ2-1, with 7 positions matching TRBD2. V lost 0 bases and J lost 7; bases outside the gene matches: 3. Looked up from germline, CDR1 is MNHEY and CDR2 is SMNVEV (reference sequence). This CDR3 region has 14 residues. The CDR3 DNA sequence: TGTGCCAGCAGTTTATCGGGGGGGGGAAATGAGCAGTTCTTC. It translates to CASSLSGGGNEQFF.

The chain combines TRBV9 with TRBJ2-5, with a possible D match to TRBD2 (5 bases). Germline V lookup: CDR1 SGDLS, CDR2 YYNGEE. The CDR3 consists of 15 residues. V was cut by 0 bases and J by 9 bases, with 18 bases left in between. In DNA form, the CDR3 reads TGTGCCAGCAGCGTAGATACTGGCAATAGGAGGCCCCAGTACTTC. Protein: CASSVDTGNRRPQYF.

The genes are TRBV6-1 and TRBJ1-3, with 7 bases that match TRBD1. Germline V gene lookup returns CDR1 MNHNS and CDR2 SASEGT. The CDR3 has 19 amino acids. V shed 4 bases and J 7 bases; nucleotides not matched to a gene: 22. This CDR3 is CASSGTSLLTGPYWNTIYF. CDR3 nucleotides: TGTGCCAGCAGTGGGACTTCTCTACTGACAGGGCCCTATTGGAACACCATATATTTT.

The V and J genes are TRBV5-6 and TRBJ2-7, with D hard to call. This CDR3 contains 11 residues. The germline V gene has CDR1 SGHDT and CDR2 YYEEEE. V dropped 1 base and J dropped 5 bases, with 4 bases sitting between them. The CDR3 DNA is TGTGCCAGCAGCTTGCGGGACGAGCAGTACTTC. Translation gives CASSLRDEQYF.

J is TRBJ2-2 and V is TRBV10-1; D unclear. The CDR3 has 17 amino acids. V was shortened by 0 bases and J by 1 base, with 12 bases between the two germline ends. Germline-derived CDR1 and CDR2 are WNHNN and SYGVQD (reference sequence). In nucleotides, the CDR3 is TGCGCCAGCAGTGAGTCGGGAACAGAGATGAACACCGGGGAGCTGTTTTTT. Encoded protein: CASSESGTEMNTGELFF.

The sample holds a few counts of this clone. The chain couples TRBV21-1 to TRBJ1-1; no check of the table's D call, TRBD1, against the DNA was made. TRBV21-1 is classified as a pseudogene. This CDR3 has 13 amino acids. The CDR3 is CASSESWGREAFF. The CDR3 bases are TGTGCCAGCAGCGAAAGTTGGGGCAGGGAAGCTTTCTTT.

The chain recombines TRBV3-1 (or the pseudogene TRBV3-2) with TRBJ2-1; possible D gene TRBD2, 5 bases. V lost 0 bases to trimming and J lost 4 bases, with 10 bases between them. Germline V gene sequence: CDR1 LGHDT, CDR2 YNNKEL (reference sequence). The CDR3 totals 15 residues. The CDR3: CASSQDGQRYNEQFF. In nucleotides, the CDR3 is TGTGCCAGCAGCCAAGACGGTCAGCGGTACAATGAGCAGTTCTTC.

The chain employs TRBV19 and TRBJ1-1; unclear D gene. Trimming cost V 5 bases and J 4 bases, with 11 bases left between them. Germline V gene sequence: CDR1 LNHDA, CDR2 SQIVND (reference sequence). The CDR3 runs 13 residues. This CDR3 is CASSLLAGTEAFF. The CDR3 bases are TGTGCCAGTAGTCTGCTGGCGGGCACTGAAGCTTTCTTT.

The rearrangement links TRBV5-4 to TRBJ2-1, with D tentatively TRBD2 (6 bases). V lost 4 bases to trimming and J lost 4 bases, with 18 bases between them. CDR3 length: 16 amino acids. The germline CDR1 and CDR2 sequences are SGHNT and YYREEE (reference sequence). CDR3 region: CASSQGLTLTYNEQFF. CDR3 coding DNA: TGTGCCAGCAGCCAGGGACTCACCCTTACTTACAATGAGCAGTTCTTC.

J is TRBJ2-1 and V is TRBV15; D perhaps matches TRBD1 (5 bases). The germline V and J ends were trimmed by 4 bases and 9 bases, with 25 bases remaining between them. This CDR3 has 17 residues. In germline, CDR1 is LNHNV, CDR2 YYDKDF (reference sequence). The CDR3 loop reads CATSKPNQGLRRIEQFF. Here the CDR3 DNA reads TGTGCCACCAGCAAACCAAACCAGGGCCTCAGAAGAATTGAGCAGTTCTTC.